The 22 T cell receptor beta chains presented below share a single source sample, sequenced in a study of cytomegalovirus exposure and HLA in healthy donors. PCR primers comprised 60 Vbeta and 13 Jbeta primers. Some clones are missing from TCRdb's copy, which holds only in-frame ones; the method was immunoSEQ multiplex PCR. This table has hundreds of thousands of clones, roughly 88% appearing once. Specimen: PBMCs. The source of these receptors is a boy aged 2 to 10 in good health and CMV-seronegative.

The chain uses TRBV5-4 and TRBJ1-2; 7 bases are shared with TRBD1. The V and J ends lost 0 bases and 1 base, in that order; junction bases with no gene match: 3. Germline V gives CDR1 SGHNT, CDR2 YYREEE (reference sequence). This CDR3 region has 15 residues. The CDR3 region has the DNA TGTGCCAGCAGCTTGGGTGGGACAGTTAACTATGGCTACACCTTC. Protein: CASSLGGTVNYGYTF.

The gene calls are TRBV9 and TRBJ2-1; D is unresolved. Between the trimmed V and J ends, which lost 0 bases and 3 bases, there was a span of 10 bases. This CDR3 has 15 residues. CDR1 and CDR2 (germline): SGDLS, YYNGEE. The CDR3 sequence: CASSVGGERYNEQFF. DNA for the CDR3: TGTGCCAGCAGCGTAGGCGGAGAGCGCTACAATGAGCAGTTCTTC.

The rearrangement uses TRBV19 and TRBJ2-2; 7 bases map to TRBD1. The V gene end was trimmed by 4 bases and the J gene end by 1 base; junction bases not matched to a gene: 3. Germline V gene lookup returns CDR1 LNHDA and CDR2 SQIVND (reference sequence). This CDR3 has 15 residues. CDR3 loop: CASSTDRVNTGELFF. The CDR3 nucleotides are TGTGCCAGTAGTACCGACAGGGTGAACACCGGGGAGCTGTTTTTT.

The genes are TRBV2 and TRBJ2-7, with a tentative D call TRBD1 (6 bases). This CDR3 is built from 14 residues. Germline lookup yields CDR1 SNHLY and CDR2 FYNNEI. With 6 bases removed from V and 3 bases from J, the gap between germline ends came to 15 bases. The CDR3: CASRTERGNYEQYF. CDR3 bases: TGTGCCAGCAGGACCGAAAGGGGGAACTACGAGCAGTACTTC.

The V and J genes are TRBV9 and TRBJ2-5; TRBD2 aligns across 7 bases. The CDR3 runs 15 residues. The junction had 8 bases not matched to a gene; V was cut back by 6 bases and J by 0 bases. Germline CDR1 and CDR2: SGDLS and YYNGEE. This chain's CDR3 is CASTRGGSNQETQYF. The CDR3 DNA reads TGTGCCAGCACGCGGGGCGGGAGCAACCAAGAGACCCAGTACTTC.

The rearrangement joins TRBV5-1 to TRBJ2-5, with 9 bases aligning to TRBD1. The V gene end was trimmed by 4 bases and the J gene end by 4 bases; junction bases not matched to a gene: 14. CDR3 size: 17 residues. Per the germline V gene, CDR1 is SGHRS and CDR2 is YFSETQ. The CDR3 nucleotides are TGCGCCAGCAGCCTCGAAGGGACAGGGAACGGCGGAGAGACCCAGTACTTC. It yields the protein CASSLEGTGNGGETQYF.

The table lists this clone with a count of one. The CDR3 here is CASSPTSGPPTGEQFF. The DNA of the CDR3 is TGTGCCAGCTCACCGACTAGCGGGCCCCCTACGGGTGAGCAGTTCTTC. The rearrangement links TRBV18 to TRBJ2-1; 10 bases agree with TRBD2. The CDR3 runs to 16 residues. Trimming at V came to 3 bases and at J to 9 bases, leaving 11 bases not matched to a gene. Germline V gives CDR1 KGHSH, CDR2 LQKENI.

The rearrangement uses TRBV5-1 and TRBJ1-3; the D gene is possibly TRBD1 (5 bases). The V end was cut by 4 bases, the J end by 0 bases, with 26 bases between. CDR1 is SGHRS and CDR2 is YFSETQ in the germline V gene. The CDR3 has 20 residues. The CDR3 DNA is TGCGCCAGCAGCCCGGGGAGGGGCCCCGACCCCCGCGGCTCTGGAAACACCATATATTTT. Protein product: CASSPGRGPDPRGSGNTIYF.

The gene calls are TRBV4-2 and TRBJ2-3; 9 bases are shared with TRBD2. V lost 4 bases, J lost 0 bases, and 11 bases stayed unmatched. CDR1 is LGHNA, CDR2 YNFKEQ, per germline. The CDR3 covers 18 residues. This CDR3 is CASSPGGGRGSSTDTQYF. The CDR3 DNA reads TGTGCCAGCAGCCCTGGGGGCGGGAGGGGTTCTAGCACAGATACGCAGTATTTT.

The J gene is TRBJ2-7, the V gene TRBV10-3; TRBD1 might be the D (6 bases). The CDR3 contains 15 residues. The germline V and J ends were trimmed by 3 bases and 5 bases, with 17 bases remaining between them. Germline V gene data show CDR1 as ENHRY and CDR2 as SYGVKD. The CDR3 coding sequence is TGTGCCATCAGTGACTGGGCAGGGGAAGTCCACGAGCAGTACTTC. It codes for CAISDWAGEVHEQYF.

V gene TRBV9 combines with J gene TRBJ2-1, with a weak D call TRBD1 (5 bases). The CDR3 extends over 15 amino acids. Germline V lookup: CDR1 SGDLS, CDR2 YYNGEE. V gave up 0 bases and J gave up 5 bases, with 12 bases separating them. The chain's CDR3 is CASSVGLDNDNEQFF. DNA for the CDR3: TGTGCCAGCAGCGTAGGGCTGGACAATGACAATGAGCAGTTCTTC.

The chain combines TRBV15 with TRBJ1-2; TRBD1 matches 7 bases. This CDR3 spans 17 amino acids. With V trimmed by 3 bases and J by 3 bases, 13 bases remained unmatched. Germline CDR1 LNHNV, CDR2 YYDKDF (reference sequence). This CDR3 reads CATSRGPPDRIYYGYTF. In nucleotides, the CDR3 is TGTGCCACCAGCAGGGGCCCCCCGGACAGGATTTACTATGGCTACACCTTC.

V gene TRBV12-5 combines with J gene TRBJ2-3; 7 bases match TRBD1. Trimming cost V 6 bases and J 2 bases; bases outside gene matches: 8. This CDR3 is 15 amino acids long. Germline V gene lookup returns CDR1 LGHNT and CDR2 FRNRAP. CDR3 coding DNA: TGTGCTAGTGGGACCTCGGGACAGTACACAGATACGCAGTATTTT. Amino acid sequence: CASGTSGQYTDTQYF.

The chain couples TRBV7-8 to TRBJ2-3, with 10 bases that match TRBD2. The CDR3 consists of 17 residues. With V trimmed by 8 bases and J by 2 bases, 13 bases remained unmatched. Germline lookup yields CDR1 SGHVS and CDR2 FQNEAQ. The CDR3 region has the DNA TGTGCCAGCGGACAGCTAGCGGGAGTTTCTAACACAGATACGCAGTATTTT. It translates to CASGQLAGVSNTDTQYF.

V and J are TRBV29-1 and TRBJ2-3; TRBD2 agrees at 7 bases. J lost 2 bases, V lost 8 bases, and 10 bases had no gene match. The CDR3 runs to 14 residues. Germline V lookup: CDR1 SQVTM, CDR2 ANQGSEA. CDR3 protein: CSPWSGAATDTQYF. The CDR3 region has the DNA TGCAGCCCATGGAGCGGGGCGGCCACAGATACGCAGTATTTT.

Only one count was recorded for this clone. The chain links TRBV6-6 to TRBJ1-2, with D perhaps matching TRBD1 (5 bases). Germline V gene sequence: CDR1 MNHNY, CDR2 SVGAGI (reference sequence). The CDR3 has 11 residues. Trimming removed 10 bases from V and 8 bases from J, with 14 bases in between. CDR3 in DNA: TGTGCCACTTGGGGGGTTAACGGCTACACCTTC. This encodes CATWGVNGYTF.

To note about this clone: The sample has other DNA sequences that encode this CDR3 too. V usage is TRBV5-1 and J usage is TRBJ1-1, with no clear D. The CDR3 extends over 13 amino acids. V lost 0 bases and J lost 1, with 4 bases in between. Per germline, CDR1 SGHRS and CDR2 YFSETQ. The CDR3 spells CASSLAGNTEAFF. The CDR3 region has the DNA TGCGCCAGCAGCTTGGCAGGGAACACTGAAGCTTTCTTT.

V and J are TRBV7-9 and TRBJ2-1; 10 bases match TRBD2. The CDR3 length is 16 residues. CDR1 is SEHNR, CDR2 FQNEAQ, per germline (reference sequence). V shed 4 bases and J 5 bases; nucleotides not matched to a gene: 8. CDR3 sequence: CASSSRLAGAHNEQFF. CDR3 nucleotides: TGTGCCAGCAGCTCCCGCCTAGCGGGGGCCCACAATGAGCAGTTCTTC.

The J gene is TRBJ1-1, the V gene TRBV7-9, with D perhaps TRBD1 (5 bases). The CDR3 consists of 16 residues. In germline, CDR1 is SEHNR, CDR2 FQNEAQ (reference sequence). V lost 4 bases to trimming and J lost 5 bases, with 20 bases between them. CDR3 sequence: CASSSYRLGIWTEAFF. The CDR3 DNA is TGTGCCAGCAGCTCCTACAGGCTAGGCATATGGACTGAAGCTTTCTTT.

A word on this clone: At the DNA level, this CDR3 is encoded by other sequences in the same sample as well. The chain links TRBV27 to TRBJ1-1; D perhaps matches TRBD1 (5 bases). The CDR3 length is 14 residues. Trimming shortened V by 5 bases and J by 4 bases, and 14 bases separated the two germline ends. CDR1 and CDR2 (germline): MNHEY, SMNVEV (reference sequence). The CDR3 sequence: CASSLGGGGTEAFF. The CDR3 nucleotides are TGTGCCAGCAGTCTTGGTGGGGGAGGCACTGAAGCTTTCTTT.

The J gene is TRBJ1-2, the V gene TRBV5-6, with D unclear. CDR3 length equals 16 residues. Germline values: CDR1 SGHDT, CDR2 YYEEEE. V shed 0 bases and J shed 0 bases, with 12 bases lying between them. CDR3 residues: CASSLGTPPTNYGYTF. In DNA, the CDR3 is TGTGCCAGCAGCTTGGGAACACCCCCGACTAACTATGGCTACACCTTC.

In its sample, this clone was seen once. The same CDR3 is also encoded by other DNA sequences in this sample. The CDR3 spells CASSLGQGSYNEQFF. The CDR3 DNA reads as TGCGCCAGCAGCTTGGGGCAGGGGTCCTACAATGAGCAGTTCTTC. This rearrangement joins TRBV5-1 to TRBJ2-1, with D possibly being TRBD1 (6 bases). Looked up from germline, CDR1 is SGHRS and CDR2 is YFSETQ. Trimming pared 0 bases from V and 1 base from J, leaving 8 bases between. The CDR3 runs to 15 residues.